Following are 23 T cell receptor beta chains from one sample sequenced in a study of cytomegalovirus exposure and HLA in healthy donors. The PCR had 60 Vbeta and 13 Jbeta primers. TCRdb's copy holds only in-frame clones and misses some; the assay was immunoSEQ multiplex PCR. This table holds approximately 120,000 clones, 74% found once. Source material: PBMCs. These receptors were obtained from a human donor in good health.

This chain links TRBV28 with TRBJ1-3; TRBD1 might be the D (5 bases). This CDR3 is built from 15 residues. Deletions cut 3 bases from V and 0 bases from J, with 9 bases between. CDR1 and CDR2 from the germline V gene are MDHEN and SYDVKM. In DNA form, the CDR3 reads TGTGCCAGCAGTTTTCAGGGCCCCTCTGGAAACACCATATATTTT. Its protein product is CASSFQGPSGNTIYF.

The V gene is TRBV19, the J gene TRBJ2-2, with TRBD2 as a possible D gene (5 bases). The CDR3 runs to 14 residues. Germline V gives CDR1 LNHDA, CDR2 SQIVND (reference sequence). V dropped 5 bases and J dropped 5 bases, with 12 bases sitting between them. Written as DNA, the CDR3 is TGTGCCAGTAGTGTGGGAGAATGGACCGGGGAGCTGTTTTTT. As protein: CASSVGEWTGELFF. Variable domain in full (rest from reference TRBV19 and TRBJ2-2): DGGITQSPKYLFRKEGQNVTLSCEQNLNHDAMYWYRQDPGQGLRLIYYSQIVNDFQKGDIAEGYSVSREKKESFPLTVTSAQKNPTAFYLCASSVGEWTGELFFGEGSRLTVL.

This clone appeared once. J is TRBJ1-2 and V is TRBV28; unclear D gene. V lost 7 bases, J lost 8 bases, and 20 bases lay in between. The V gene's germline CDR1 is MDHEN and CDR2 SYDVKM. The CDR3 covers 14 residues. This CDR3 reads CASTSPAAGGGYTF. CDR3 coding DNA: TGTGCCAGCACCAGCCCAGCGGCAGGTGGAGGCTACACCTTC.

This rearrangement joins TRBV30 to TRBJ1-2, with 10 bases fitting TRBD1. V shed 8 bases and J 7 bases; nucleotides not matched to a gene: 10. The CDR3 has 13 amino acids. The germline CDR1 and CDR2 sequences are GTSNPN and SVGIG (reference sequence). The CDR3 DNA follows: TGTGCCCAAAGTAGGGACAGGGGTATTGGCTACACCTTC. This gives the protein CAQSRDRGIGYTF.

This clone was recorded only once. V and J are TRBV28 and TRBJ1-5; 10 bases map to TRBD1. The germline V gene encodes CDR1 MDHEN and CDR2 SYDVKM. The CDR3 is 15 residues long. V dropped 5 bases and J dropped 6; count of bases not matched to a gene: 7. The DNA of the CDR3 is TGTGCCAGCAGTCCCACCGGGACAGGGGCTCAGCCCCAGCATTTT. Its protein product is CASSPTGTGAQPQHF.

This clone was recorded once. V and J are TRBV28 and TRBJ2-7; possible D gene TRBD1, 6 bases. This CDR3 spans 18 amino acids. Looked up from germline, CDR1 is MDHEN and CDR2 is SYDVKM. Deletions cut 1 base from V and 0 bases from J, with 19 bases between. CDR3 nucleotide sequence: TGTGCCAGCAGTTTATTCGACAGGTTCCTACCGAGCTCCTACGAGCAGTACTTC. Its protein product is CASSLFDRFLPSSYEQYF.

The V call is TRBV11-2, the J call TRBJ1-2; 7 bases line up with TRBD1. Germline loops: CDR1 SGHAT, CDR2 FQNNGV. This CDR3 has 14 residues. V gave up 5 bases and J gave up 2 bases; unmatched junction bases: 5. CDR3 amino acids: CASSPMTGNYGYTF. DNA for the CDR3: TGTGCCAGCAGCCCAATGACAGGGAACTATGGCTACACCTTC. Together with reference TRBV11-2 and TRBJ1-2, the CDR3 gives the full variable domain: EAGVAQSPRYKIIEKRQSVAFWCNPISGHATLYWYQQILGQGPKLLIQFQNNGVVDDSQLPKDRFSAERLKGVDSTLKIQPAKLEDSAVYLCASSPMTGNYGYTFGSGTRLTVV.

This clone showed up just a few times. This chain connects TRBV6-1 to TRBJ2-1; 14 bases agree with TRBD2. Germline V lookup: CDR1 MNHNS, CDR2 SASEGT. V lost 6 bases to trimming and J lost 15 bases; unmatched junction nucleotides: 13. CDR3 length equals 15 residues. The CDR3 loop reads CASSMTSGGADLPFF. The DNA of the CDR3 is TGTGCCAGCAGCATGACTAGCGGGGGGGCGGATTTGCCGTTCTTC.

This clone was picked up one time. The CDR3 loop is CASSLDRGGVTEAFF. The CDR3 DNA sequence: TGTGCCAGCAGTTTGGACAGGGGGGGGGTCACTGAAGCTTTCTTT. This chain uses TRBV28 with TRBJ1-1, with 10 bases lining up with TRBD1. The CDR3 consists of 15 residues. Germline V gene sequence: CDR1 MDHEN, CDR2 SYDVKM. The trim removed 3 bases at V and 4 bases at J, leaving 5 bases unmatched.

This chain connects TRBV18 to TRBJ2-2; weak D call: TRBD2 (6 bases). The length of the CDR3 is 15 residues. CDR1 and CDR2 from the germline V gene are KGHSH and LQKENI. Trimming removed 3 bases at V and 3 bases at J, with 11 bases between. The CDR3 bases are TGTGCCAGCTCACCTGGCGGGGACTACACCGGGGAGCTGTTTTTT. Amino acids: CASSPGGDYTGELFF.

This sequence joins TRBV4-3 and TRBJ2-1, with TRBD2 matching over 12 bases. Germline CDR1 LGHNA, CDR2 YSLEER. This CDR3 spans 14 amino acids. V gave up 7 bases and J gave up 8 bases; unmatched junction bases: 6. DNA for the CDR3: TGCGCCAGCACTCCTAGCGGGGGGGCCGATGAGCAGTTCTTC. Amino acids: CASTPSGGADEQFF.

The V gene is TRBV7-3, the J gene TRBJ2-7; D might be TRBD2 (6 bases). V was trimmed by 0 bases and J by 6 bases, leaving 12 bases between them. Germline V gene sequence: CDR1 SGHTA, CDR2 FQGTGA. This CDR3 region has 14 residues. The CDR3 DNA is TGTGCCAGCAGCTTAACGGCGTCCGGGGGCGAGCAGTACTTC. Protein: CASSLTASGGEQYF.

The V call is TRBV10-2, the J call TRBJ1-2, with D possibly matching TRBD1 (6 bases). Germline V gene data show CDR1 as WSHSY and CDR2 as SAAADI. CDR3 size: 12 residues. Trimming took off 7 bases at V and 3 bases at J, with 9 bases between the two ends. The DNA for the CDR3 is TGCGCCAGCAATAACAGGGACTATGGCTACACCTTC. It yields the protein CASNNRDYGYTF.

V is TRBV9 and J is TRBJ2-1; 14 nucleotides align to TRBD2. The V gene end was trimmed by 4 bases and the J gene end by 0 bases; junction bases not matched to a gene: 9. In germline, CDR1 is SGDLS, CDR2 YYNGEE. The CDR3 consists of 19 residues. The CDR3 loop reads CASSSRLAGGPVSYNEQFF. In DNA, the CDR3 is TGTGCCAGCAGCTCCAGACTAGCGGGAGGGCCGGTCTCCTACAATGAGCAGTTCTTC.

The rearrangement uses TRBV28 and TRBJ1-2, with D tentatively TRBD1 (5 bases). The CDR3 contains 15 residues. V was trimmed by 3 bases and J by 1 base, leaving 12 bases between them. Germline V gene data show CDR1 as MDHEN and CDR2 as SYDVKM. The CDR3 sequence is CASSLGQARNYGYTF. The DNA for the CDR3 is TGTGCCAGCAGTTTGGGGCAAGCACGTAACTATGGCTACACCTTC.

The chain uses TRBV2 and TRBJ2-7, with a possible D match to TRBD2 (6 bases). Germline V lookup: CDR1 SNHLY, CDR2 FYNNEI. The CDR3 runs 11 residues. V was shortened by 6 bases and J by 7 bases, with 10 bases between the two germline ends. CDR3: CASRPLAEQYF. DNA of the CDR3: TGTGCCAGCAGACCTCTAGCGGAGCAGTACTTC.

This clone was counted between two and nine times. V is TRBV6-6 and J is TRBJ1-1, with 7 bases lining up with TRBD1. Trimming took 7 bases from V and 4 from J; bases not matched to a gene: 6. The CDR3 runs 13 residues. Germline assignment: CDR1 MNHNY and CDR2 SVGAGI (reference sequence). This CDR3 reads CASKNDRATEAFF. The CDR3 DNA reads TGTGCCAGCAAAAATGACAGGGCCACTGAAGCTTTCTTT.

The chain has TRBV15 and TRBJ2-1; D uncertain. Trimming removed 5 bases at V and 7 bases at J, with 6 bases between. This CDR3 region has 11 residues. Germline values: CDR1 LNHNV, CDR2 YYDKDF (reference sequence). CDR3 loop: CATSSRNEQFF. In DNA form, the CDR3 reads TGTGCCACCAGCTCCCGTAATGAGCAGTTCTTC.

This clone was detected once. The chain employs TRBV7-2 and TRBJ2-5, with 15 positions matching TRBD2. Germline loops: CDR1 SGHTA, CDR2 FQGNSA. The CDR3 consists of 17 residues. J gave up 5 bases and V 5 bases, and 9 bases lay outside the gene matches. The CDR3 bases are TGTGCCAGCAGCCCCAGGGGACTAGCGGGGGGCCTGGAGACCCAGTACTTC. Amino acid sequence: CASSPRGLAGGLETQYF.

DNA of the CDR3: TGTGCCAGCAGTGGGACAGGGGGGGATTCACCCCTCCACTTT. Its protein product is CASSGTGGDSPLHF. The chain uses TRBV6-5 and TRBJ1-6, with TRBD1 matching over 11 bases. Germline assignment: CDR1 MNHEY and CDR2 SVGAGI. The length of the CDR3 is 14 residues. J gave up 8 bases and V 5 bases, and 2 bases lay outside the gene matches.

V usage is TRBV5-1 and J usage is TRBJ2-1; TRBD1 might be the D (6 bases). The germline gives CDR1 SGHRS, CDR2 YFSETQ. The length of the CDR3 is 13 residues. Trimming removed 2 bases from V and 5 bases from J, with 8 bases in between. The CDR3 here is CASSLTGNNEQFF. As DNA, the CDR3 is TGCGCCAGCAGCTTAACAGGGAACAATGAGCAGTTCTTC.

The chain couples TRBV7-2 to TRBJ2-3; TRBD2 aligns across 9 bases. Germline CDR1 is SGHTA and CDR2 is FQGNSA. This CDR3 region has 16 residues. Trimming took 6 bases from V and 5 from J; bases not matched to a gene: 12. Here the CDR3 reads CASSLKAGGPQDTQYF. In DNA, the CDR3 is TGTGCCAGCAGTTTAAAGGCGGGGGGGCCTCAAGATACGCAGTATTTT.

This CDR3 is CASSIGSYNEQFF. The CDR3 DNA reads TGTGCCAGTAGTATAGGGAGTTACAATGAGCAGTTCTTC. This chain uses TRBV19 with TRBJ2-1, with unresolved D. CDR3 size: 13 residues. From germline, CDR1 is LNHDA and CDR2 SQIVND (reference sequence). The V end was cut by 1 base, the J end by 4 bases, with 5 bases between.